This entry features one TCR beta chain sequence. There is no known antigen for this receptor. It has no much larger one-base neighbor in the sample; base qualities were not kept. Donors were 39 systemically healthy Caucasian individuals from Russia aged 6 to 90 years. Each donor gave approximately 9.4 milliliters of peripheral blood, drawn into EDTA-treated Vacutainer tubes. Ficoll-Paque density-gradient centrifugation was used to isolate PBMCs, with at least 6.5 million per sample. Total RNA was extracted from PBMCs with Trizol reagent, with at least 6 micrograms obtained per sample. For every donor, an aliquot of PBMCs went through flow cytometry to measure the percentages of naive CD45RAhigh/CD27high T cells. The method was 5' RACE. The instrument given in TCRdb is Illumina HiSeq 2500. A second PCR of roughly 6 to 11 cycles was performed with a sample-barcoded 5' primer and a J-beta primer mix. Each TCR beta cDNA molecule received a unique molecular identifier from a template-switch 5' adaptor carrying 12 random nucleotides. Each sample yielded at least 3 million CDR3-containing paired-end reads. All of the RNA was converted into first-strand cDNA using the Mint cDNA synthesis kit, with a TRBC-specific oligonucleotide serving as the primer. All cDNA was treated with uracil-DNA glycosylase and then went through a first 18-cycle PCR with the universal primers M1SS and BC2_uni_R. In the original analysis: For normalization, 1 million high-quality reads, each with a distinct molecular identifier, were randomly selected from each sample. Instead of being binned into consensus sequences, reads that shared molecular identifiers were thrown out. MiTCR, with a Q25 quality threshold and the strictest error-elimination algorithm, was used for CDR3 identification, clonotype clustering and error correction. A nonparametric unseen species model with Euler transformation was used to estimate lower-bound total TCR beta diversity. The public reads were run again by TCRdb, first through fastp at Q25 and then through MiXCR, and only productive beta chains were kept. A single entry per CDR3 protein holds the most common genes and DNA from its merged rows. These V and J calls rely on TCRdb rather than the paper's analysis. Counted in this sample were some 1.5 million distinct CDR3 sequences; 25% to 30% of them appeared once. The ten largest clones add up to about 7.7% of the sample.

This record belongs to a study of blood T cells in healthy people across ages (dated by TCRdb to the mid-2010s). Context from the whole study: In model experiments, roughly one uniquely barcoded TCR beta cDNA molecule per two T cells was captured by template switching. To track age-related changes in TCR beta repertoire diversity, the study relied on deep sequencing normalized with unique cDNA molecular identifiers. Donors were grouped into four age groups: young (average approximately 15 years), middle-aged (39), aged (62) and long-lived (around 80). To avoid experimental bias, donors of different ages were spread randomly across the sequencing lanes. For two donors (one aged 18 to 30 and one aged 80 or older), the study analyzed two additional independent replicas of 1 million unique cDNA reads from the same blood draw.

The paper's findings and limits, for the study overall: Observed TCR beta diversity per million T cells fell roughly linearly with age, and a significant reduction was already apparent by age roughly 40. There was a strong correlation between observed TCR beta diversity and the percentage of naive T cells measured by flow cytometry. Compared with the aged group, more naive CD4+ T cells, fewer expanded clones and increased TCR diversity were shown by the long-lived group, suggesting age selection. Since profiling was done on bulk unsorted PBMCs, naive and antigen-experienced compartments could not be conclusively compared. Estimates of total diversity based on one million sequenced T cells were considered lower bounds and underestimates. Because the CMV infection status of the donors was unknown, age-related changes in expanded clonotypes may potentially have been confounded.

The source is a woman aged 25 to 45 in good health. The specimen was blood.

This receptor has the CDR3 CASSRKGNQPQHF. Here is the DNA: TGTGCCAGCAGTCGGAAGGGCAATCAGCCCCAGCATTTT. The rearranged segments are TRBV2 and TRBJ1-5, with the D gene not confidently named. V is clipped by 5 bases and J by 2 bases, and the sequence between their germline boundaries is 7 bases long. CDR1 and CDR2, looked up from the germline V gene, are SNHLY and FYNNEI. The CDR3 holds 13 amino acids from the cysteine to the phenylalanine. Only the CDR3 DNA is retained, 39 bases long and in frame from the first base.